This T cell receptor (beta chain) comes out of a study of PD-L1 blockade in urothelial cancer. Study summary: About 90% of the 29 patients were males with bladder-origin urothelial cancer. Patients had undergone 0 to 3 prior chemotherapy regimens. Blood analyses occurred 3 weeks (second dose) and 6 weeks post treatment start.

Time point reported: peripheral blood 6 weeks after treatment start. Urothelial carcinoma, locally advanced or metastatic, affected the patients. With V trimmed by 8 bases and J by 3 bases, 2 bases remained unmatched. The CDR3 spans 12 residues. Germline CDR1 and CDR2: WNHNN and SYGVQD (reference sequence). The protocol was immunoSEQ multiplex PCR, while the TCRdb copy is restricted to in-frame clones and leaves out a portion. The table lists around 40,000 clones, 80% to 90% of them singletons. This TCR was sampled from a man in his 70s with urothelial cancer. The chain is built from TRBV10-1 and TRBJ2-7; the match to TRBD2 covers 9 bases. The source material was PBMCs, sampled around atezolizumab (anti-PD-L1) treatment. The CDR3, as DNA: TGCGCCAGCGGGACTAGCAGCTACGAGCAGTACTTC. This translates into CASGTSSYEQYF.